The 20 T cell receptor beta chains presented below share a single source sample, sequenced in a study of T cell responses to AZD1222 COVID-19 vaccine. This table comes from immunoSEQ multiplex PCR, and its TCRdb copy is limited to in-frame clones, with some not included. The top ten hold around 28% of the sample, which has about 83,000 clones, approximately 90% seen once. The material sequenced was peripheral blood, taken 28 days after the second AZD1222 dose. The origin of the receptors is an adult who received the AZD1222 COVID-19 vaccine.

The V and J genes are TRBV19 and TRBJ2-2; D is tentatively TRBD1 or TRBD2 (5 bases each). The CDR3 length is 14 residues. Germline V gene sequence: CDR1 LNHDA, CDR2 SQIVND (reference sequence). V lost 9 bases, J lost 0 bases, and 11 bases lay in between. The CDR3, as DNA: TGTGCCAGCCTTGGGGACCCGAACACCGGGGAGCTGTTTTTT. Its protein product is CASLGDPNTGELFF. Full variable domain (missing parts from reference TRBV19 and TRBJ2-2): DGGITQSPKYLFRKEGQNVTLSCEQNLNHDAMYWYRQDPGQGLRLIYYSQIVNDFQKGDIAEGYSVSREKKESFPLTVTSAQKNPTAFYLCASLGDPNTGELFFGEGSRLTVL.

The genes are TRBV18 and TRBJ2-6; D remains ambiguous. The CDR3 is 14 residues long. Per germline, CDR1 KGHSH and CDR2 LQKENI. V shed 3 bases and J shed 0 bases, with 3 bases lying between them. CDR3 in DNA: TGTGCCAGCTCACCGGGCTCTGGGGCCAACGTCCTGACTTTC. This codes for CASSPGSGANVLTF.

V and J are TRBV5-4 and TRBJ1-4; D not resolved. The CDR3 length is 13 residues. Trimming took 0 bases from V and 6 from J, leaving 6 bases between them. Germline-derived CDR1 and CDR2 are SGHNT and YYREEE (reference sequence). In DNA, the CDR3 is TGTGCCAGCAGCTTGGACGGAGATGAAAAACTGTTTTTT. Encoded protein: CASSLDGDEKLFF.

This clone was found once. The CDR3 protein is CASSLAPGGDGNQPQHF. The CDR3 nucleotides are TGCGCCAGCAGCTTGGCCCCAGGGGGGGACGGCAATCAGCCCCAGCATTTT. The chain has TRBV5-1 and TRBJ1-5, with 7 nucleotides matching TRBD1. With V trimmed by 0 bases and J by 2 bases, 8 bases remained unmatched. Germline-derived CDR1 and CDR2 are SGHRS and YFSETQ. This CDR3 is built from 17 residues.

The V call is TRBV6-2 or TRBV6-3, the J call TRBJ2-7; D assignment may be TRBD1 or TRBD2 (5 bases each). V lost 5 bases to trimming and J lost 6 bases, with 8 bases between them. The CDR3 sequence is 11 residues long. Germline CDR1 is MNHEY and CDR2 is SVGEGT. CDR3 loop: CASSLGVEQYF. The CDR3 nucleotides read TGTGCCAGCAGTCTGGGGGTCGAGCAGTACTTC.

The CDR3 DNA sequence: TGTGCCAGCAGCCCAAGGGACCCCCGAGGAACTGAAGCTTTCTTT. As protein: CASSPRDPRGTEAFF. The chain links TRBV7-9 to TRBJ1-1; maybe TRBD1 (5 bases). Germline-derived CDR1 and CDR2 are SEHNR and FQNEAQ (reference sequence). The length of the CDR3 is 15 residues. The V end lost 5 bases, the J end lost 5 bases, and 18 bases lay between the germline ends.

The chain joins TRBV9 to TRBJ2-1, with 14 nucleotides matching TRBD2. The J segment lost 6 bases and the V segment lost 4 bases, leaving 6 bases of the junction unmatched. The CDR3 sequence is 16 residues long. CDR1 and CDR2 from the germline V gene are SGDLS and YYNGEE. The CDR3 region has the DNA TGTGCCAGCAGCCCTAGGGGACTAGCGGGAGTCAATGAGCAGTTCTTC. It translates to CASSPRGLAGVNEQFF. Full variable domain (outside the CDR3, taken from reference TRBV9 and TRBJ2-1): DSGVTQTPKHLITATGQRVTLRCSPRSGDLSVYWYQQSLDQGLQFLIQYYNGEERAKGNILERFSAQQFPDLHSELNLSSLELGDSALYFCASSPRGLAGVNEQFFGPGTRLTVL.

The rearrangement links TRBV3-1 (or the pseudogene TRBV3-2) to TRBJ2-2, with D possibly being TRBD1 (6 bases). V lost 1 base to trimming and J lost 0 bases, with 15 bases between them. This CDR3 is 18 amino acids long. CDR1 and CDR2 (germline): LGHDT, YNNKEL (reference sequence). The CDR3 bases are TGTGCCAGCAGCCAAGTGGGGGCCGCAGCCTCGAACACCGGGGAGCTGTTTTTT. This sequence encodes CASSQVGAAASNTGELFF.

The V gene is TRBV28, the J gene TRBJ1-1; the D gene is possibly TRBD1 (6 bases). The ends were cut back, 11 bases at V and 5 bases at J, with 15 bases in the middle. The CDR3 loop spans 12 amino acids. Germline V lookup: CDR1 MDHEN, CDR2 SYDVKM. CDR3: CAAGGARTEAFF. DNA for the CDR3: TGTGCCGCTGGGGGGGCGCGTACTGAAGCTTTCTTT.

The V call is TRBV5-1, the J call TRBJ1-2, with 9 bases identical to TRBD1. Germline values: CDR1 SGHRS, CDR2 YFSETQ. The J segment lost 1 base and the V segment lost 4 bases, leaving 2 bases of the junction unmatched. There are 14 residues in the CDR3. The CDR3 nucleotides read TGCGCCAGCAGCCCGGGACAGGGTAACTATGGCTACACCTTC. This codes for CASSPGQGNYGYTF. Full variable domain (rest looked up from reference TRBV5-1 and TRBJ1-2): KAGVTQTPRYLIKTRGQQVTLSCSPISGHRSVSWYQQTPGQGLQFLFEYFSETQRNKGNFPGRFSGRQFSNSRSEMNVSTLELGDSALYLCASSPGQGNYGYTFGSGTRLTVV.

The gene calls are TRBV11-2 and TRBJ1-4; the D is unclear. Trimming left V 3 bases short and J 0 bases short, with 8 bases between. Germline V gene lookup returns CDR1 SGHAT and CDR2 FQNNGV. The CDR3 runs 15 residues. CDR3 sequence: CASSLTWATNEKLFF. The CDR3 nucleotides read TGTGCCAGCAGCTTGACATGGGCAACTAATGAAAAACTGTTTTTT.

The J gene is TRBJ2-2, the V gene TRBV7-9; weak D call: TRBD1 (6 bases). Trimming shortened V by 6 bases and J by 4 bases, and 9 bases separated the two germline ends. The CDR3 is 13 residues long. Germline assignment: CDR1 SEHNR and CDR2 FQNEAQ (reference sequence). The CDR3 is CASRTGFTGELFF. CDR3 in DNA: TGTGCCAGCAGGACAGGCTTCACCGGGGAGCTGTTTTTT.

The chain joins TRBV6-2 or TRBV6-3 to TRBJ2-7; D uncertain. The CDR3 loop spans 12 amino acids. Trimming removed 4 bases from V and 4 bases from J, with 8 bases in between. From germline, CDR1 is MNHEY and CDR2 SVGEGT. This chain's CDR3 is CASSWSGYEQYF. In nucleotides, the CDR3 is TGTGCCAGCAGTTGGTCCGGGTACGAGCAGTACTTC.

The gene calls are TRBV30 and TRBJ1-3; perhaps TRBD1 as D (6 bases). V lost 4 bases to trimming and J lost 7 bases, with 20 bases between them. Germline V gives CDR1 GTSNPN, CDR2 SVGIG (reference sequence). This CDR3 is built from 15 residues. The CDR3 sequence is CAWIDPGHRWNTIYF. The CDR3 region has the DNA TGTGCCTGGATCGATCCGGGACACCGTTGGAACACCATATATTTT. The variable domain in full, completed from reference TRBV30 and TRBJ1-3, reads SQTIHQWPATLVQPVGSPLSLECTVEGTSNPNLYWYRQAAGRGLQLLFYSVGIGQISSEVPQNLSASRPQDRQFILSSKKLLLSDSGFYLCAWIDPGHRWNTIYFGEGSWLTVV.

This sequence joins TRBV5-4 and TRBJ1-3; no reliable D call. There are 15 residues in the CDR3. V gave up 0 bases and J gave up 4 bases, with 11 bases separating them. Per the germline V gene, CDR1 is SGHNT and CDR2 is YYREEE (reference sequence). CDR3: CASSLGRSKGNTIYF. The CDR3 nucleotides read TGTGCCAGCAGCTTGGGACGGTCGAAAGGAAACACCATATATTTT.

The chain recombines TRBV18 with TRBJ1-6, with D hard to call. The ends were cut back, 3 bases at V and 6 bases at J, with 6 bases in the middle. CDR1 KGHSH and CDR2 LQKENI come from the germline V gene. The CDR3 runs 13 residues. This CDR3 reads CASSPEVNSPLHF. The CDR3 DNA follows: TGTGCCAGCTCACCGGAGGTTAATTCACCCCTCCACTTT.

The J gene is TRBJ1-4, the V gene TRBV30; D uncertain. Between the trimmed V and J ends, which lost 1 base and 7 bases, there was a span of 16 bases. Germline V gene data show CDR1 as GTSNPN and CDR2 as SVGIG (reference sequence). The CDR3 loop spans 15 amino acids. Written as DNA, the CDR3 is TGTGCCTGGAGTGGCAAGGCCCCCCAGAGTGAAAAACTGTTTTTT. The encoded protein is CAWSGKAPQSEKLFF.

The chain employs TRBV18 and TRBJ2-7; 10 bases line up with TRBD1. The CDR3 loop spans 19 amino acids. V gave up 4 bases and J gave up 7 bases; unmatched junction bases: 22. Germline V gives CDR1 KGHSH, CDR2 LQKENI. DNA of the CDR3: TGTGCCAGCTCACACCCGGGACAGGGGTTACCATTAAATACGGGGGAGCAGTACTTC. The encoded protein is CASSHPGQGLPLNTGEQYF. Looking up the rest from reference TRBV18 and TRBJ2-7 gives the full variable domain: NAGVMQNPRHLVRRRGQEARLRCSPMKGHSHVYWYRQLPEEGLKFMVYLQKENIIDESGMPKERFSAEFPKEGPSILRIQQVVRGDSAAYFCASSHPGQGLPLNTGEQYFGPGTRLTVT.

The chain is built from TRBV7-6 and TRBJ2-2; 8 nucleotides agree with TRBD2. V gave up 2 bases and J gave up 7 bases; unmatched junction bases: 9. Looked up from germline, CDR1 is SGHVS and CDR2 is FNYEAQ. The CDR3 is 16 amino acids. Here the CDR3 DNA reads TGTGCCAGCAGCTTACGCCCAGCGGGAGAGGTCGGGGAGCTGTTTTTT. It encodes CASSLRPAGEVGELFF.

V usage is TRBV5-5 and J usage is TRBJ2-2, with D perhaps matching TRBD2 (7 bases). V was pared by 1 base and J by 3 bases, with 13 bases between. The CDR3 runs to 16 residues. The germline V gene has CDR1 SGHKS and CDR2 YYEKEE (reference sequence). The CDR3 reads CASSLWGGMDTGELFF. The CDR3 DNA reads as TGTGCCAGCAGCTTGTGGGGGGGCATGGACACCGGGGAGCTGTTTTTT.